These 21 T cell receptor beta chains originate from one sample sequenced in a study of blood T cell repertoires in COVID-19. The data were produced by immunoSEQ multiplex PCR, yet TCRdb's version contains in-frame clones alone and is incomplete. Of some 35,000 clones detected, about 88% appear once; the ten largest clones hold approximately 20%. The sample consisted of peripheral blood. The receptors here all came from a man aged 65-85 years with acute or convalescent COVID-19.

CDR3 residues: CASSLGQPTGELFF. The DNA of the CDR3 is TGTGCCAGCAGCTTAGGCCAACCGACTGGGGAGCTGTTTTTT. The chain joins TRBV13 to TRBJ2-2; D is undetermined. The germline V gene encodes CDR1 PRHDT and CDR2 FYEKMQ (reference sequence). Trimming pared 0 bases from V and 8 bases from J, leaving 10 bases between. This CDR3 has 14 amino acids.

The chain combines TRBV18 with TRBJ2-4; D is unclear. CDR3 length: 15 amino acids. Looked up from germline, CDR1 is KGHSH and CDR2 is LQKENI. V was pared by 0 bases and J by 0 bases, with 6 bases between. This chain's CDR3 is CASSPPTGAKNIQYF. In DNA form, the CDR3 reads TGTGCCAGCTCACCACCGACGGGAGCCAAAAACATTCAGTACTTC. The full variable domain, rest sourced from reference TRBV18 and TRBJ2-4, is NAGVMQNPRHLVRRRGQEARLRCSPMKGHSHVYWYRQLPEEGLKFMVYLQKENIIDESGMPKERFSAEFPKEGPSILRIQQVVRGDSAAYFCASSPPTGAKNIQYFGAGTRLSVL.

The table lists this clone with a count of one. The chain joins TRBV9 to TRBJ2-2; 7 bases are a match to TRBD1. Per germline, CDR1 SGDLS and CDR2 YYNGEE. The CDR3 loop spans 14 amino acids. V shed 4 bases and J 7 bases; nucleotides not matched to a gene: 7. In DNA form, the CDR3 reads TGTGCCAGCAGCACCTTCCAGGGGGACGGGGAGCTGTTTTTT. Translated, it gives CASSTFQGDGELFF.

The CDR3: CASIFSAGGVGEQYF. The CDR3 region has the DNA TGTGCCAGCATCTTCTCGGCGGGGGGAGTTGGAGAGCAGTACTTC. The genes are TRBV6-6 and TRBJ2-7; TRBD2 aligns across 8 bases. CDR1 is MNHNY, CDR2 SVGAGI, per germline (reference sequence). This CDR3 has 15 residues. J gave up 7 bases and V 7 bases, and 15 bases lay outside the gene matches.

As for this clone: An end of the junction differs from the germline gene, which may be a read error. This sequence joins TRBV20-1 and TRBJ2-7; 7 nucleotides align to TRBD2. This CDR3 contains 10 residues. Germline V lookup: CDR1 DFQATT, CDR2 SNEGSKA (reference sequence). The CDR3 spells CSATPGLTSF. The CDR3 bases are TGCAGTGCCACGCCGGGACTAACCTCGTTC.

The chain carries TRBV15 and TRBJ2-1; maybe TRBD2 (5 bases). CDR1 and CDR2 from the germline V gene are LNHNV and YYDKDF (reference sequence). V lost 0 bases to trimming and J lost 7 bases, with 7 bases between them. The CDR3 has 13 amino acids. CDR3: CATSRDRRNEQFF. DNA for the CDR3: TGTGCCACCAGCAGAGATCGGAGGAATGAGCAGTTCTTC.

The chain joins TRBV27 to TRBJ2-7, with D maybe TRBD2 (5 bases). There are 13 residues in the CDR3. Trimming cost V 1 base and J 6 bases, with 10 bases left between them. CDR1 is MNHEY and CDR2 is SMNVEV in the germline V gene (reference sequence). CDR3 sequence reads: CASSLFGGTEQYF. The CDR3 nucleotides read TGTGCCAGCAGTTTATTTGGAGGAACCGAGCAGTACTTC.

The V gene is TRBV29-1, the J gene TRBJ2-7; 7 nucleotides line up with TRBD1. J lost 5 bases, V lost 6 bases, and 13 bases had no gene match. This CDR3 region has 14 residues. CDR1 and CDR2 from the germline V gene are SQVTM and ANQGSEA. CDR3 loop: CSVVPNEGQNEQYF. In DNA form, the CDR3 reads TGCAGCGTAGTCCCGAACGAGGGACAGAACGAGCAGTACTTC.

Only one count was recorded for this clone. This chain uses TRBV5-1 with TRBJ2-3; tentatively, D is TRBD1 (5 bases). CDR3 length: 14 residues. With 2 bases removed from V and 2 bases from J, the gap between germline ends came to 9 bases. Germline assignment: CDR1 SGHRS and CDR2 YFSETQ. The CDR3 here is CASSLGAITDTQYF. The CDR3 DNA sequence: TGCGCCAGCAGCTTAGGGGCGATCACAGATACGCAGTATTTT.

The rearrangement joins TRBV5-1 to TRBJ2-5, with TRBD2 matching over 16 bases. There are 16 residues in the CDR3. The germline gives CDR1 SGHRS, CDR2 YFSETQ. V shed 4 bases and J 5 bases; nucleotides not matched to a gene: 5. The CDR3 DNA follows: TGCGCCAGCAGCCTCTCGGGACTAGCGGGAGGGGAGACCCAGTACTTC. Amino acids: CASSLSGLAGGETQYF.

The chain combines TRBV11-2 with TRBJ2-3; no clear D gene. The CDR3 contains 12 residues. Per the germline V gene, CDR1 is SGHAT and CDR2 is FQNNGV. V was trimmed by 5 bases and J by 2 bases, leaving 5 bases between them. The CDR3: CASSLITDTQYF. The CDR3 DNA reads as TGTGCCAGCAGCCTTATCACAGATACGCAGTATTTT.

The CDR3 protein is CASSVEQTLESEAFF. CDR3 DNA: TGTGCCAGCAGTGTCGAACAGACCCTTGAATCTGAAGCTTTCTTT. The chain uses TRBV6-4 and TRBJ1-1; D gene unclear. V shed 4 bases and J shed 6 bases, with 18 bases lying between them. CDR1 MRHNA and CDR2 SNTAGT come from the germline V gene. CDR3 length equals 15 residues.

This chain links TRBV27 with TRBJ1-1; possibly TRBD1 for D (5 bases). Trimming took off 5 bases at V and 8 bases at J, with 12 bases between the two ends. The germline V gene has CDR1 MNHEY and CDR2 SMNVEV (reference sequence). The CDR3 runs to 12 residues. CDR3 nucleotides: TGTGCCAGCAGTGGCGGGACGGTGGAAGCTTTCTTT. It encodes CASSGGTVEAFF.

The chain employs TRBV7-9 and TRBJ2-7; 8 bases map to TRBD1. Per germline, CDR1 SEHNR and CDR2 FQNEAQ (reference sequence). The CDR3 extends over 14 amino acids. Trimming at V came to 5 bases and at J to 7 bases, leaving 10 bases not matched to a gene. DNA of the CDR3: TGTGCCAGCAGCCCCGGACAGGGTTTCGGAGAGCAGTACTTC. Translating gives CASSPGQGFGEQYF.

The chain employs TRBV10-3 and TRBJ2-6, with 12 bases aligning to TRBD2. Per the germline V gene, CDR1 is ENHRY and CDR2 is SYGVKD. J lost 2 bases, V lost 5 bases, and 7 bases had no gene match. The CDR3 spans 18 residues. The CDR3 bases are TGTGCCATCAGTCAGACTAGCGGGGGATTTACTGGGGCCAACGTCCTGACTTTC. It codes for CAISQTSGGFTGANVLTF.

This sequence joins TRBV4-2 and TRBJ1-4; TRBD1 agrees at 9 bases. The CDR3 covers 19 residues. The J segment lost 0 bases and the V segment lost 3 bases, leaving 11 bases of the junction unmatched. Germline V gene data show CDR1 as LGHNA and CDR2 as YNFKEQ. In nucleotides, the CDR3 is TGTGCCAGCAGCCAGGCGGGACAGGGTGACCTTCCAACTAATGAAAAACTGTTTTTT. The encoded protein is CASSQAGQGDLPTNEKLFF.

This chain uses TRBV7-2 with TRBJ2-7; TRBD1 is a possible D gene (6 bases). Germline CDR1 reads SGHTA; CDR2 reads FQGNSA. The CDR3 is 14 amino acids. The V end lost 4 bases, the J end lost 0 bases, and 10 bases lay between the germline ends. For the CDR3, the DNA is TGTGCCAGCAGCTCCGGACAGAGCTCCTACGAGCAGTACTTC. This sequence encodes CASSSGQSSYEQYF.

Here the CDR3 reads CASSPDSSSGSEQFF. In DNA, the CDR3 is TGTGCCAGCTCTCCCGACAGTTCTAGCGGGTCGGAGCAGTTCTTC. The chain is built from TRBV18 and TRBJ2-1; 8 bases align to TRBD2. CDR3 size: 15 residues. The germline V gene encodes CDR1 KGHSH and CDR2 LQKENI. Unmatched junction bases numbered 14, after V lost 6 bases and J lost 10 bases.

This rearrangement joins TRBV14 to TRBJ2-5; TRBD1 matches at 7 bases. There are 14 residues in the CDR3. Germline CDR1 is SGHDN and CDR2 is FVKESK. The trim removed 4 bases at V and 2 bases at J, leaving 4 bases unmatched. The DNA of the CDR3 is TGTGCCAGCAGCCCCATGGGACAGCAAGAGACCCAGTACTTC. Residues: CASSPMGQQETQYF. Supplemented by reference TRBV14 and TRBJ2-5, the full variable domain reads EAGVTQFPSHSVIEKGQTVTLRCDPISGHDNLYWYRRVMGKEIKFLLHFVKESKQDESGMPNNRFLAERTGGTYSTLKVQPAELEDSGVYFCASSPMGQQETQYFGPGTRLLVL.

This chain joins TRBV19 and TRBJ2-1; unclear D gene. CDR3 size: 15 residues. Looked up from germline, CDR1 is LNHDA and CDR2 is SQIVND (reference sequence). V lost 5 bases to trimming and J lost 2 bases, with 13 bases between them. Written as DNA, the CDR3 is TGTGCCAGTAGTCTTGCAGGTTCGACCTACAATGAGCAGTTCTTC. Its translation is CASSLAGSTYNEQFF.

This clone appeared a single time. The gene calls are TRBV7-8 and TRBJ1-5, with D maybe TRBD1 (6 bases). CDR3 length: 14 residues. Germline V gene data show CDR1 as SGHVS and CDR2 as FQNEAQ. Between the trimmed V and J ends, which lost 1 base and 9 bases, there was a span of 13 bases. The CDR3 loop reads CASSLVDRTRPQHF. The CDR3 coding sequence is TGTGCCAGCAGCTTAGTCGACAGGACTCGGCCCCAGCATTTT.